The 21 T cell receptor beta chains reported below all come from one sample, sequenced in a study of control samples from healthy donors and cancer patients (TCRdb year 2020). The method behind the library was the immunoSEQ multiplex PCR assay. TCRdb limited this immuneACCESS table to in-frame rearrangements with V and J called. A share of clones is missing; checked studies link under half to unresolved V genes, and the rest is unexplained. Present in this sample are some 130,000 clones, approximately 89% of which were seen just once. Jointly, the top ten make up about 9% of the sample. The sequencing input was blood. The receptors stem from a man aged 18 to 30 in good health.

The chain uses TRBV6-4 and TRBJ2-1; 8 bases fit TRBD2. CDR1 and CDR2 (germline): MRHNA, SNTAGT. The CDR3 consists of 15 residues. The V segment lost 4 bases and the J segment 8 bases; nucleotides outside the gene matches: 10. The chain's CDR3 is CASSVSAGGSDEQFF. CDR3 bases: TGTGCCAGCAGTGTTTCGGCGGGGGGTAGCGATGAGCAGTTCTTC.

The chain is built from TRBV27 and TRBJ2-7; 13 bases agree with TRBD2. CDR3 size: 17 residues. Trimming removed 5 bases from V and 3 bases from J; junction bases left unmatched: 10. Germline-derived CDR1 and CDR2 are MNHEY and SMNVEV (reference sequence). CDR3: CASSNGLGLAGSYEQYF. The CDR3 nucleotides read TGTGCCAGCAGTAACGGCCTGGGACTAGCGGGGAGCTACGAGCAGTACTTC.

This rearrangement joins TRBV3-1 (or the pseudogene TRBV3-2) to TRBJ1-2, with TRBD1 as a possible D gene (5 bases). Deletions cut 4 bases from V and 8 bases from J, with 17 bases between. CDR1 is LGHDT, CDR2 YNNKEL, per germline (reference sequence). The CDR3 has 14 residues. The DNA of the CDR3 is TGTGCCAGCAGCCCCCACCCACAGGAGGACGGCTACACCTTC. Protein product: CASSPHPQEDGYTF.

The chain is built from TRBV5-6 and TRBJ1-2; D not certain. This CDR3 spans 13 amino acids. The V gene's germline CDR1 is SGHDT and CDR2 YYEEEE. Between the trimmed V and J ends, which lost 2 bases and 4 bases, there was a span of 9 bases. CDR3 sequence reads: CASSFTMSYGYTF. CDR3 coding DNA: TGTGCCAGCAGCTTTACTATGTCCTATGGCTACACCTTC.

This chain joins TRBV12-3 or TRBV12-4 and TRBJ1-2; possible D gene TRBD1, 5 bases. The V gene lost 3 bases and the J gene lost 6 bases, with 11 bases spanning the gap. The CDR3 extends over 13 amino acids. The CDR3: CASSFRGADGYTF. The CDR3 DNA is TGTGCCAGCAGTTTCCGGGGCGCGGATGGCTACACCTTC.

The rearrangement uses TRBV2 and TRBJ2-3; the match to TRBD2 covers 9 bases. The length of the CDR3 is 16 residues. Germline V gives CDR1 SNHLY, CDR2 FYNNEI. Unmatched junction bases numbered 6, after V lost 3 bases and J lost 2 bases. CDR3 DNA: TGTGCCAGCAGTGATAGTCCTAGCGGGGACACAGATACGCAGTATTTT. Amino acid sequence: CASSDSPSGDTDTQYF.

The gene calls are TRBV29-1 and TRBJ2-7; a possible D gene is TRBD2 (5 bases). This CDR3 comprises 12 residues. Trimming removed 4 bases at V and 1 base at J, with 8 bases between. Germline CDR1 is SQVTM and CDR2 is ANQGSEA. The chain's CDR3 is CSVGPGSYEQYF. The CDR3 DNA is TGCAGCGTTGGTCCGGGATCCTACGAGCAGTACTTC.

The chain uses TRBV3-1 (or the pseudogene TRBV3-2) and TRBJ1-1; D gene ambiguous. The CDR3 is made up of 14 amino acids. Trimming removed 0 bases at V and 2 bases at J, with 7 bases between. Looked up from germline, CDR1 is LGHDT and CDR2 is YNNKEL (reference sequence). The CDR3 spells CASSQDRGNTEAFF. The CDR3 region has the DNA TGTGCCAGCAGCCAAGATAGAGGTAACACTGAAGCTTTCTTT.

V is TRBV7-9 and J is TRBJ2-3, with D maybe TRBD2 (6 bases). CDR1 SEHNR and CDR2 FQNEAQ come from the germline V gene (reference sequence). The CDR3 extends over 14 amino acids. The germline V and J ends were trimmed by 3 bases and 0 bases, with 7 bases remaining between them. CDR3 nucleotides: TGTGCCAGCAGCTTTGGGACTAGCACAGATACGCAGTATTTT. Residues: CASSFGTSTDTQYF. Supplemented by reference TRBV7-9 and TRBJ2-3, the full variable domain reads DTGVSQNPRHKITKRGQNVTFRCDPISEHNRLYWYRQTLGQGPEFLTYFQNEAQLEKSRLLSDRFSAERPKGSFSTLEIQRTEQGDSAMYLCASSFGTSTDTQYFGPGTRLTVL.

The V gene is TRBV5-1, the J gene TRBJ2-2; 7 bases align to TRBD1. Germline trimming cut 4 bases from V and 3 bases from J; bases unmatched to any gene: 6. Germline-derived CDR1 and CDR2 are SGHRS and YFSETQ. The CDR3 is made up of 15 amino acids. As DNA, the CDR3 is TGCGCCAGCAGCGAGACAGGGAAATACACCGGGGAGCTGTTTTTT. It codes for CASSETGKYTGELFF.

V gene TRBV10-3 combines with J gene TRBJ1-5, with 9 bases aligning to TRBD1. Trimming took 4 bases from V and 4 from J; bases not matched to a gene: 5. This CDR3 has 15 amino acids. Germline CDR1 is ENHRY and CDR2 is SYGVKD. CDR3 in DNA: TGTGCCATCAGTGTGACCGGGACAGGGAATCAGCCCCAGCATTTT. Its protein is CAISVTGTGNQPQHF.

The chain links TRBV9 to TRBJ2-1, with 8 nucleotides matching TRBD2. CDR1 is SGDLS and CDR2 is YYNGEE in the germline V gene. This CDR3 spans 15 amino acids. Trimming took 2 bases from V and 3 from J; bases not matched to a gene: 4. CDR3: CASSVAGGNYNEQFF. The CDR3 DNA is TGTGCCAGCAGCGTGGCGGGGGGTAACTACAATGAGCAGTTCTTC.

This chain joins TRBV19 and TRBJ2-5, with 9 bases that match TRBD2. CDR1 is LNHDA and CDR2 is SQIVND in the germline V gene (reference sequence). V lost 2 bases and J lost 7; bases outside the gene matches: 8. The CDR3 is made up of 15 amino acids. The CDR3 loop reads CASSIMLAGPRTQYF. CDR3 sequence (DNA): TGTGCCAGTAGTATAATGCTAGCGGGGCCGCGGACCCAGTACTTC.

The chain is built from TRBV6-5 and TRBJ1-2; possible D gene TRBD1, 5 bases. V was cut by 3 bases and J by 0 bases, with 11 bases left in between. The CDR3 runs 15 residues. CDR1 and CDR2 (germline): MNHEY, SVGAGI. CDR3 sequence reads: CASSYGAAANYGYTF. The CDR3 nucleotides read TGTGCCAGCAGTTATGGGGCAGCCGCTAACTATGGCTACACCTTC.

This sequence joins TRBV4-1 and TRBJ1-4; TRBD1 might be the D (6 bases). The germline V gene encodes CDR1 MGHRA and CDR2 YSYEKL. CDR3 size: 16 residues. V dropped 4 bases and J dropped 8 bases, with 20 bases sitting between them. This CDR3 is CASSPRIQGGDEKLFF. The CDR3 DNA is TGCGCCAGCAGCCCCCGTATACAGGGAGGAGACGAAAAACTGTTTTTT.

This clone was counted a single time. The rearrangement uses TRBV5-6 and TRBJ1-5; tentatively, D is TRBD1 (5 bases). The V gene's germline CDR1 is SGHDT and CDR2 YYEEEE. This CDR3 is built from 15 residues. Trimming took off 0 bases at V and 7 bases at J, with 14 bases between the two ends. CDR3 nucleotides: TGTGCCAGCAGCTTGGTCGGGGGAGATGCGCAGCCCCAGCATTTT. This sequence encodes CASSLVGGDAQPQHF. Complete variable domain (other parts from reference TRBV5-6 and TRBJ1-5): DAGVTQSPTHLIKTRGQQVTLRCSPKSGHDTVSWYQQALGQGPQFIFQYYEEEERQRGNFPDRFSGHQFPNYSSELNVNALLLGDSALYLCASSLVGGDAQPQHFGDGTRLSIL.

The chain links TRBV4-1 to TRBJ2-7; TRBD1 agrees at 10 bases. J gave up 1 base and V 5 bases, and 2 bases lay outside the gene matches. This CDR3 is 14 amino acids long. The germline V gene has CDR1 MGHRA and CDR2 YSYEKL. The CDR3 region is CASSGTGESYEQYF. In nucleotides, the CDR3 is TGCGCCAGCAGCGGGACAGGGGAGTCCTACGAGCAGTACTTC.

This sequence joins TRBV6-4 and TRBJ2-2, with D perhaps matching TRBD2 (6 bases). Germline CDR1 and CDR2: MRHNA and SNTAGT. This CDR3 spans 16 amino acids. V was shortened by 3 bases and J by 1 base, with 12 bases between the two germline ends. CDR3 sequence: CASSEAGTWNTGELFF. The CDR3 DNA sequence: TGTGCCAGCAGTGAGGCCGGGACTTGGAACACCGGGGAGCTGTTTTTT.

The CDR3, as DNA: TGTGCCAGCAGTCGAGACAGACCTTCCCCCTATGGCTACACCTTC. This encodes CASSRDRPSPYGYTF. The chain uses TRBV9 and TRBJ1-2; D is perhaps TRBD1 (5 bases). CDR3 length: 15 amino acids. Germline lookup yields CDR1 SGDLS and CDR2 YYNGEE. Trimming took 5 bases from V and 4 from J, leaving 18 bases between them.

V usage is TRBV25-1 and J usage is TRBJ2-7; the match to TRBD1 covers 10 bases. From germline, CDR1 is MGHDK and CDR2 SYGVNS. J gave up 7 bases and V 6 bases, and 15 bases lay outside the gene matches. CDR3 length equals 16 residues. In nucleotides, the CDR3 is TGTGCCAGCAGCGATACGTTGGGGACAGGGGAAGAAGAGCAGTACTTC. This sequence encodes CASSDTLGTGEEEQYF.

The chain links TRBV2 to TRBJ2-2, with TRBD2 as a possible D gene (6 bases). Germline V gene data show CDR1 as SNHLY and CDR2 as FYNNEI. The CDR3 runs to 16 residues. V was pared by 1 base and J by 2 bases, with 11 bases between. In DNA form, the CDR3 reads TGTGCCAGCAGTGAAGTCGGGACTCTAAACACCGGGGAGCTGTTTTTT. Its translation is CASSEVGTLNTGELFF.